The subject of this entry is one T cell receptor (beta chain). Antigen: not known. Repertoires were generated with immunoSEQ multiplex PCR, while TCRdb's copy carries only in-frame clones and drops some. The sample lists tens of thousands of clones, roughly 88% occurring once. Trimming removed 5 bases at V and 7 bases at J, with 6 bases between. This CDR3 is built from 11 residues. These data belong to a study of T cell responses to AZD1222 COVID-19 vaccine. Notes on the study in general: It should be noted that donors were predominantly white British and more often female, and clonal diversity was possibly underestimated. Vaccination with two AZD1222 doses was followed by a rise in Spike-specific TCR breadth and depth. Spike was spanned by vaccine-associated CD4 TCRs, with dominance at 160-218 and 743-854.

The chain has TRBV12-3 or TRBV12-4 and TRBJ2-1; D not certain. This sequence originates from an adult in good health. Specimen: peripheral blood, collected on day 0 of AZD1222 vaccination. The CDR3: CASSLWNEQFF. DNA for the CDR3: TGTGCCAGCAGTCTTTGGAATGAGCAGTTCTTC.